One and the same sample provided the 17 T cell receptor beta chains below, sequenced in a study of T cell clonotyping in hematopoietic cell transplantation. Method: immunoSEQ multiplex PCR; TCRdb's copy keeps in-frame clones and lacks some. The profile shows roughly 11,000 clones, 75% to 90% of them singletons. The material sequenced was peripheral blood mononuclear cells. These receptors all come from a human donor who either received an allogeneic hematopoietic cell transplant for a myeloid malignancy or was a related donor (not recorded which). Some clones in this sample may be carry-over from other donors' samples.

This chain joins TRBV9 and TRBJ1-6, with no clear D. CDR3 length equals 14 residues. Germline lookup yields CDR1 SGDLS and CDR2 YYNGEE. Trimming stripped 0 bases from V and 7 bases from J, with 8 bases between. The CDR3 DNA is TGTGCCAGCAGCGTAGGGGGTCCAAATTCACCCCTCCACTTT. Translated, it gives CASSVGGPNSPLHF.

The J gene is TRBJ1-2, the V gene TRBV6-5; D perhaps matches TRBD1 (5 bases). The CDR3 consists of 14 residues. Between the trimmed V and J ends, which lost 7 bases and 4 bases, there was a span of 16 bases. The V gene's germline CDR1 is MNHEY and CDR2 SVGAGI. The CDR3 DNA is TGTGCCAGCATGAAGGCAGGGCGAGGCTATGGCTACACCTTC. Protein product: CASMKAGRGYGYTF.

The chain has TRBV6-5 and TRBJ2-7; unclear D gene. V lost 3 bases and J lost 3, with 9 bases in between. The CDR3 extends over 13 amino acids. In germline, CDR1 is MNHEY, CDR2 SVGAGI. CDR3 region: CASSYGVYYEQYF. Here the CDR3 DNA reads TGTGCCAGCAGTTATGGAGTATACTACGAGCAGTACTTC.

This chain joins TRBV27 and TRBJ1-5; no clear D gene. CDR1 and CDR2 (germline): MNHEY, SMNVEV (reference sequence). CDR3 length: 14 amino acids. The V end lost 2 bases, the J end lost 0 bases, and 5 bases lay between the germline ends. This chain's CDR3 is CASSLTFSNQPQHF. The CDR3 DNA reads TGTGCCAGCAGTTTAACTTTTAGCAATCAGCCCCAGCATTTT.

This chain joins TRBV5-8 and TRBJ1-4; D is undetermined. The CDR3 spans 16 residues. Trimming removed 0 bases at V and 6 bases at J, with 15 bases between. CDR1 is SGHTS and CDR2 is YDEGEE in the germline V gene. The CDR3 DNA sequence: TGTGCCAGCAGCTTGGCCGTCGGCAGACGAGATGAAAAACTGTTTTTT. Amino acids: CASSLAVGRRDEKLFF.

This clone was seen a handful of times. The CDR3 loop is CATSSPGTGFTEAFF. CDR3 nucleotides: TGTGCCACCAGCAGCCCCGGGACAGGATTCACTGAAGCTTTCTTT. V and J are TRBV15 and TRBJ1-1, with 8 bases that match TRBD1. The CDR3 extends over 15 amino acids. Germline trimming cut 3 bases from V and 4 bases from J; bases unmatched to any gene: 7. Germline V gene lookup returns CDR1 LNHNV and CDR2 YYDKDF (reference sequence).

Only a few counts were recorded for this clone. The CDR3 loop is CASSRSGNQPQHF. The CDR3 DNA reads TGTGCCAGTAGTAGGTCAGGGAATCAGCCCCAGCATTTT. This rearrangement joins TRBV19 to TRBJ1-5; D possibly corresponds to TRBD1 (5 bases). V was clipped by 4 bases and J by 4 bases, with 8 bases between them. Germline loops: CDR1 LNHDA, CDR2 SQIVND (reference sequence). The CDR3 is 13 amino acids. Supplemented by reference TRBV19 and TRBJ1-5, the full variable domain reads DGGITQSPKYLFRKEGQNVTLSCEQNLNHDAMYWYRQDPGQGLRLIYYSQIVNDFQKGDIAEGYSVSREKKESFPLTVTSAQKNPTAFYLCASSRSGNQPQHFGDGTRLSIL.

V gene TRBV7-9 combines with J gene TRBJ2-7; maybe TRBD2 (6 bases). Germline V gene sequence: CDR1 SEHNR, CDR2 FQNEAQ (reference sequence). Trimming stripped 1 base from V and 6 bases from J, with 10 bases between. The CDR3 totals 13 residues. The CDR3 bases are TGTGCCAGCAGCTTAGTACGGGGGAGCGAGCAGTACTTC. This translates into CASSLVRGSEQYF.

This chain joins TRBV7-3 and TRBJ1-1; 7 nucleotides match TRBD1. The CDR3 has 13 amino acids. V was pared by 8 bases and J by 3 bases, with 6 bases of the junction left unmatched. Looked up from germline, CDR1 is SGHTA and CDR2 is FQGTGA. CDR3 nucleotide sequence: TGTGCCAGCGCATCCGACAGGGACACTGAAGCTTTCTTT. Its translation: CASASDRDTEAFF.

V gene TRBV5-4 combines with J gene TRBJ1-6, with D tentatively TRBD1 (6 bases). The germline gives CDR1 SGHNT, CDR2 YYREEE (reference sequence). The CDR3 totals 14 residues. Trimming left V 4 bases short and J 10 bases short, with 15 bases between. The CDR3 reads CASSGQGRGSPLHF. For the CDR3, the DNA is TGTGCCAGCAGCGGGCAGGGGAGGGGGTCACCCCTCCACTTT.

The chain has TRBV27 and TRBJ1-2; TRBD1 aligns across 12 bases. The germline CDR1 and CDR2 sequences are MNHEY and SMNVEV (reference sequence). The CDR3 extends over 15 amino acids. After removal of 3 bases from V and 4 bases from J, the junction contained 3 bases not matched to a gene. CDR3 region: CASSLGTGGIYGYTF. The DNA of the CDR3 is TGTGCCAGCAGTTTGGGGACAGGGGGCATCTATGGCTACACCTTC.

The chain is built from TRBV11-3 and TRBJ2-3; no firm D call. From germline, CDR1 is SGHNT and CDR2 YENEEA. The V end was cut by 3 bases, the J end by 4 bases, with 8 bases between. The CDR3 runs 13 residues. DNA for the CDR3: TGTGCCAGCAGCTTTATGAGGCCAGATACGCAGTATTTT. This translates into CASSFMRPDTQYF.

The chain joins TRBV6-6 to TRBJ2-7, with TRBD1 identical over 9 bases. V shed 7 bases, J shed 3 bases, and the junction held 13 bases outside the gene matches. CDR3 length: 16 amino acids. Germline V lookup: CDR1 MNHNY, CDR2 SVGAGI (reference sequence). CDR3 region: CASTYDSRDRVYEQYF. The CDR3 bases are TGTGCCAGCACCTACGATTCCCGGGACAGGGTCTACGAGCAGTACTTC.

V usage is TRBV5-4 and J usage is TRBJ2-5, with 15 bases matching TRBD2. J was trimmed by 7 bases and V by 4 bases; bases with no gene match: 14. The CDR3 totals 18 residues. The germline gives CDR1 SGHNT, CDR2 YYREEE (reference sequence). The CDR3 DNA sequence: TGTGCCAGCAGCGCCGGGACTAGCGGGGGGAGCTACTTAGGGACCCAGTACTTC. This translates into CASSAGTSGGSYLGTQYF.

The chain uses TRBV28 and TRBJ2-7, with D uncertain. Trimming shortened V by 6 bases and J by 0 bases, and 9 bases separated the two germline ends. This CDR3 has 13 amino acids. CDR1 and CDR2 (germline): MDHEN, SYDVKM. The CDR3 sequence: CASRQPSSYEQYF. In DNA form, the CDR3 reads TGTGCCAGCAGGCAGCCGAGCTCCTACGAGCAGTACTTC.

The rearrangement joins TRBV2 to TRBJ2-2, with D possibly TRBD1 on 5 matching bases. V lost 7 bases and J 2 bases, leaving 14 bases between the germline ends. This CDR3 region has 15 residues. Germline V gives CDR1 SNHLY, CDR2 FYNNEI. The CDR3 loop reads CASKRETANTGELFF. For the CDR3, the DNA is TGTGCCAGCAAGCGTGAGACAGCTAACACCGGGGAGCTGTTTTTT.

The chain has TRBV6-1 and TRBJ2-6; no definite D call. This CDR3 is built from 16 residues. Trimming took off 3 bases at V and 2 bases at J, with 11 bases between the two ends. Looked up from germline, CDR1 is MNHNS and CDR2 is SASEGT. In nucleotides, the CDR3 is TGTGCCAGCAGTGAGTCGCCTCGTCCTGGGGCCAACGTCCTGACTTTC. Amino acid sequence: CASSESPRPGANVLTF.